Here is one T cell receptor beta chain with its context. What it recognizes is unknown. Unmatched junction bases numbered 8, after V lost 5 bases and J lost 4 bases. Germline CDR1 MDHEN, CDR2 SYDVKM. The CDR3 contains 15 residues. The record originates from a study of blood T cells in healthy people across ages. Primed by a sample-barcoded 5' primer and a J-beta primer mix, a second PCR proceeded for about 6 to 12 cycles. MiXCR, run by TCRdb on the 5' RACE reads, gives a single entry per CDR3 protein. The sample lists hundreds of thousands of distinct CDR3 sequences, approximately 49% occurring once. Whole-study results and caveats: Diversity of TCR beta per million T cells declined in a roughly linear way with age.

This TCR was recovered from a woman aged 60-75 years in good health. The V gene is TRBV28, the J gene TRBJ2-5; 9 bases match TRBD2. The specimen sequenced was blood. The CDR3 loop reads CASSPVAGVGETQYF. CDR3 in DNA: TGTGCCAGCAGTCCCGTAGCGGGAGTGGGAGAGACCCAGTACTTC.